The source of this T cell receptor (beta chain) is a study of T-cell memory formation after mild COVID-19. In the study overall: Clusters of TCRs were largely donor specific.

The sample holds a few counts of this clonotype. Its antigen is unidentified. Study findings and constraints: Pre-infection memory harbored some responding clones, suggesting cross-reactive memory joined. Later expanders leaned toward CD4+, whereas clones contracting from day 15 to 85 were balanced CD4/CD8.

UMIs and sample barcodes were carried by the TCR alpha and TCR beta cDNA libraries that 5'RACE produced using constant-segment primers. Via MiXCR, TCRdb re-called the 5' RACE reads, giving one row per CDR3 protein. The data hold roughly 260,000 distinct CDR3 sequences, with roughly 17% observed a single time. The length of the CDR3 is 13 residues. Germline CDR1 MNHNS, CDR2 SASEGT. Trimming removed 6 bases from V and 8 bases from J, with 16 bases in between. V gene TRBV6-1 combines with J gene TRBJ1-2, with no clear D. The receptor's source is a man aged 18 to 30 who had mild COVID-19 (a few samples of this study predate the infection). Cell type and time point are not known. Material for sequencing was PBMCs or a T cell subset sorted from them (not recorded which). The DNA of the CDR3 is TGTGCCAGCAGGGGTATCGGGTCTGGGGGCTACACCTTC. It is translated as CASRGIGSGGYTF.